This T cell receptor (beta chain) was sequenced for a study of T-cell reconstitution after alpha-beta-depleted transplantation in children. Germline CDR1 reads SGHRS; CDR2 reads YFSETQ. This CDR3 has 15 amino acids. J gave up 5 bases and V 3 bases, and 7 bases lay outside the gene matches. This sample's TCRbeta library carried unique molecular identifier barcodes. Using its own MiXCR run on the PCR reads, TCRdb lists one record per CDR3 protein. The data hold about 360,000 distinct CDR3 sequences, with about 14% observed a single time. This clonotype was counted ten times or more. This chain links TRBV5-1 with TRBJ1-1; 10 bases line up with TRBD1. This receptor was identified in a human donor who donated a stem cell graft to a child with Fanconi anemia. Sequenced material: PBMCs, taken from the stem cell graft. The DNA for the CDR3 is TGCGCCAGCAGCTGGGGGGGACAGGGGACAACTGAAGCTTTCTTT. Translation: CASSWGGQGTTEAFF.